These 13 T cell receptor beta chains came from one sample sequenced in a study of blood T cell repertoires in COVID-19. The table came from immunoSEQ multiplex PCR; TCRdb's copy has only in-frame clones and leaves some out. Here the sample spans more than 90,000 clones, about 90% being singletons. Sequencing was done on a sample of peripheral blood. These receptors came from a man in his forties or fifties with acute or convalescent COVID-19.

The CDR3 sequence is CASSAAGASYNEQFF. In DNA form, the CDR3 reads TGCGCCAGCAGCGCAGCGGGGGCCTCCTACAATGAGCAGTTCTTC. The genes are TRBV4-3 and TRBJ2-1, with 8 nucleotides matching TRBD2. Germline CDR1 and CDR2: LGHNA and YSLEER. With V trimmed by 5 bases and J by 0 bases, 3 bases remained unmatched. The length of the CDR3 is 15 residues.

This chain links TRBV19 with TRBJ1-1, with 7 bases aligning to TRBD1. Trimming took 3 bases from V and 1 from J; bases not matched to a gene: 2. CDR3 length: 14 amino acids. Germline CDR1 and CDR2: LNHDA and SQIVND (reference sequence). The CDR3 sequence is CASSIRQGNTEAFF. For the CDR3, the DNA is TGTGCCAGTAGTATCCGACAGGGGAACACTGAAGCTTTCTTT.

The chain is built from TRBV3-1 (or the pseudogene TRBV3-2) and TRBJ2-1, with D unclear. CDR3 length: 14 amino acids. V lost 1 base and J lost 5, with 9 bases in between. The V gene's germline CDR1 is LGHDT and CDR2 YNNKEL (reference sequence). The CDR3 region is CASSQVLVHNEQFF. Here the CDR3 DNA reads TGTGCCAGCAGCCAAGTCCTAGTCCACAATGAGCAGTTCTTC.

This chain links TRBV27 with TRBJ2-7, with 11 bases fitting TRBD2. Per the germline V gene, CDR1 is MNHEY and CDR2 is SMNVEV (reference sequence). This CDR3 has 18 amino acids. V dropped 3 bases and J dropped 4; count of bases not matched to a gene: 14. The CDR3 sequence is CASSFPQLAGGRAYEQYF. As DNA, the CDR3 is TGTGCCAGCAGTTTCCCTCAGCTAGCGGGGGGCCGGGCATACGAGCAGTACTTC.

This rearrangement joins TRBV6-1 to TRBJ1-5, with 9 bases fitting TRBD1. The CDR3 sequence is 18 residues long. Germline CDR1 MNHNS, CDR2 SASEGT. V shed 2 bases and J 6 bases; nucleotides not matched to a gene: 14. This chain's CDR3 is CASSERGQGAGVSQPQHF. The CDR3 nucleotides are TGTGCCAGCAGTGAAAGGGGACAGGGAGCAGGGGTTAGTCAGCCCCAGCATTTT.

The V call is TRBV5-4, the J call TRBJ2-7; tentatively, D is TRBD2 (5 bases). The germline V gene encodes CDR1 SGHNT and CDR2 YYREEE (reference sequence). The length of the CDR3 is 15 residues. V gave up 0 bases and J gave up 3 bases, with 13 bases separating them. For the CDR3, the DNA is TGTGCCAGCAGCTTGGTTGGCGGGCCTATCTACGAGCAGTACTTC. Protein sequence: CASSLVGGPIYEQYF.

The chain uses TRBV7-8 and TRBJ1-5; TRBD1 matches 7 bases. Germline V CDR1 and CDR2: SGHVS, FQNEAQ. V was pared by 1 base and J by 1 base, with 4 bases of the junction left unmatched. This CDR3 comprises 16 residues. The CDR3 sequence is CASSLGTGISNQPQHF. As DNA, the CDR3 is TGTGCCAGCAGCTTAGGGACAGGTATAAGCAATCAGCCCCAGCATTTT.

This chain links TRBV27 with TRBJ1-3, with 7 bases that match TRBD1. Germline-derived CDR1 and CDR2 are MNHEY and SMNVEV (reference sequence). The CDR3 runs 14 residues. Unmatched junction bases numbered 0, after V lost 0 bases and J lost 4 bases. The CDR3 sequence: CASSLSGQGNTIYF. As DNA, the CDR3 is TGTGCCAGCAGTTTATCGGGACAGGGAAACACCATATATTTT.

This chain uses TRBV7-9 with TRBJ1-4; maybe TRBD1 (5 bases). The CDR3 is made up of 16 amino acids. Germline assignment: CDR1 SEHNR and CDR2 FQNEAQ (reference sequence). The V end was cut by 0 bases, the J end by 3 bases, with 11 bases between. The chain's CDR3 is CASSLATGGPNEKLFF. For the CDR3, the DNA is TGTGCCAGCAGCTTAGCTACGGGGGGACCTAATGAAAAACTGTTTTTT.

V usage is TRBV7-9 and J usage is TRBJ1-4; D might be TRBD1 (5 bases). The ends were cut back, 3 bases at V and 6 bases at J, with 14 bases in the middle. Germline V gives CDR1 SEHNR, CDR2 FQNEAQ (reference sequence). This CDR3 spans 15 amino acids. Here the CDR3 DNA reads TGTGCCAGCAGCTTGGCCGAAACGGGGGATGAAAAACTGTTTTTT. Translation: CASSLAETGDEKLFF.

The rearrangement links TRBV15 to TRBJ2-1; the match to TRBD2 covers 8 bases. This CDR3 comprises 16 residues. The V gene's germline CDR1 is LNHNV and CDR2 YYDKDF (reference sequence). The J segment lost 5 bases and the V segment lost 1 base, leaving 7 bases of the junction unmatched. The CDR3 loop reads CATSRGGGSQNNEQFF. In DNA form, the CDR3 reads TGTGCCACCAGCAGAGGCGGGGGGAGTCAGAACAATGAGCAGTTCTTC.

The V and J genes are TRBV5-1 and TRBJ1-1, with D maybe TRBD1 (5 bases). This CDR3 is built from 13 residues. Germline values: CDR1 SGHRS, CDR2 YFSETQ. Trimming pared 3 bases from V and 3 bases from J, leaving 9 bases between. In DNA, the CDR3 is TGCGCCAGCAGCTCCCTCAGGGACACTGAAGCTTTCTTT. Its translation: CASSSLRDTEAFF.

The chain combines TRBV2 with TRBJ2-7, with D maybe TRBD1 (7 bases). The CDR3 covers 13 residues. Trimming removed 6 bases at V and 5 bases at J, with 14 bases between. Germline V gene data show CDR1 as SNHLY and CDR2 as FYNNEI. This CDR3 is CASSRQGGNEQYF. The DNA of the CDR3 is TGTGCCAGCAGCCGGCAGGGGGGCAACGAGCAGTACTTC.